The rows below give T cell receptor beta chains drawn from one sample of a study of T cell repertoires in cytomegalovirus infection. TCRdb re-called the reads through MiXCR, storing one row per CDR3 protein. The profile covers 680,000 or so distinct CDR3 sequences, with 30% to 35% appearing a single time and about 20% taken by the ten largest. Their antigens are not known. This sample comprised cultured PBMCs, obtained from culture after CMV antigen stimulation. Source of these receptors: a human donor in good health (CMV status not recorded). Some clones in this sample may be carry-over from other donors' samples. Each CDR3 is given with its conserved first and last residue. The order of the fields is clone size, D gene, J gene, V gene, CDR3 DNA, CDR3 protein. D genes are given only for firm matches. Some rows mark clone size as missing; the rest say once, few, many or name a class of expanded clone.

clone_size: -
d_call: -
j_call: TRBJ1-2
v_call: TRBV7-6
cdr3_nt: TGTGCCAGCAGTCCCGACCCCCTTCCGGGTGGCTACACCTTC
cdr3_aa: CASSPDPLPGGYTF

clone_size: -
d_call: TRBD1
j_call: TRBJ2-3
v_call: TRBV5-4
cdr3_nt: TGTGCCAGCAGCTGGGGGACAGGGTTTTTGGATACGCAGTATTTT
cdr3_aa: CASSWGTGFLDTQYF

clone_size: -
d_call: -
j_call: TRBJ1-1
v_call: TRBV6-2/TRBV6-3
cdr3_nt: TGTGCCAGCAAGCGACGGGACAACACTGAAGCTTTCTTT
cdr3_aa: CASKRRDNTEAFF

clone_size: few
d_call: TRBD1
j_call: TRBJ1-4
v_call: TRBV10-2
cdr3_nt: TGCGCCAGCAGGGGGACAGGGACGGAAAAACTGTTTTTT
cdr3_aa: CASRGTGTEKLFF

clone_size: -
d_call: -
j_call: TRBJ2-3
v_call: TRBV5-1
cdr3_nt: TGCGCCAGCAAGGTAGGCCTAGGACCAGATACGCAGTATTTT
cdr3_aa: CASKVGLGPDTQYF

clone_size: few
d_call: -
j_call: TRBJ2-3
v_call: TRBV6-1
cdr3_nt: TGTGCCAGCAGTGAATGGACGGCCCCTAGCACAGATACGCAGTATTTT
cdr3_aa: CASSEWTAPSTDTQYF

clone_size: many
d_call: -
j_call: TRBJ2-1
v_call: TRBV7-2
cdr3_nt: TGTGCCAGCAGCCCCTCCTTGCCTGGTTTAGTGGTAAATGAGCAGTTCTTC
cdr3_aa: CASSPSLPGLVVNEQFF

clone_size: -
d_call: -
j_call: TRBJ2-5
v_call: TRBV27
cdr3_nt: TGTGCCAGCAGTTCGGCAGCCGTAGAGACCCAGTACTTC
cdr3_aa: CASSSAAVETQYF

clone_size: -
d_call: -
j_call: TRBJ2-7
v_call: TRBV4-2
cdr3_nt: TGTGCCAGCAGCCAAGATTATACGGCCTACGAGCAGTACTTC
cdr3_aa: CASSQDYTAYEQYF

clone_size: once
d_call: TRBD2
j_call: TRBJ2-3
v_call: TRBV7-7
cdr3_nt: TGTGCTAGTAGCGGGGCACCCACAGATGCGCAGTATTTT
cdr3_aa: CASSGAPTDAQYF

clone_size: -
d_call: -
j_call: TRBJ1-2
v_call: TRBV25-1
cdr3_nt: TGTGCCAGCAGTGACCCAGCCCACCGCTATGGGGCCTATGGCTACACCTTC
cdr3_aa: CASSDPAHRYGAYGYTF

clone_size: few
d_call: -
j_call: TRBJ1-1
v_call: TRBV6-2/TRBV6-3
cdr3_nt: TGTGCCAGCATCCCCCGGGGGGGCAAGATCACTGAAGCTTTCTTT
cdr3_aa: CASIPRGGKITEAFF

clone_size: few
d_call: -
j_call: TRBJ2-2
v_call: TRBV7-7
cdr3_nt: TGTGCCAGCAGCCCGAGTCCCGGGGCCGGGGAGCTGTTTTTT
cdr3_aa: CASSPSPGAGELFF

clone_size: many
d_call: -
j_call: TRBJ2-3
v_call: TRBV7-2
cdr3_nt: TGTGCCAGCAGCTTAGGAACCAGGCTCCCAGATACGCAGTATTTT
cdr3_aa: CASSLGTRLPDTQYF

clone_size: -
d_call: -
j_call: TRBJ2-7
v_call: TRBV4-1
cdr3_nt: TGCGCCAGCAGCCAGACCGACTACGAGCAGTACTTC
cdr3_aa: CASSQTDYEQYF

clone_size: -
d_call: -
j_call: TRBJ1-5
v_call: TRBV18
cdr3_nt: TGTGCCAGCTCACCGGCCGCAGGGATCAATCAGCCCCAGCATTTT
cdr3_aa: CASSPAAGINQPQHF

clone_size: many
d_call: TRBD2
j_call: TRBJ2-1
v_call: TRBV11-3
cdr3_nt: TGTGCCAGCAGCTTAGATTCTAGCGGGACCTACAATGAGCAGTTCTTC
cdr3_aa: CASSLDSSGTYNEQFF

clone_size: -
d_call: -
j_call: TRBJ1-4
v_call: TRBV5-4
cdr3_nt: TGTGCCAGCAGCGCACAATTGGGGGTACCTAATGAAAAACTGTTTTTT
cdr3_aa: CASSAQLGVPNEKLFF

clone_size: -
d_call: -
j_call: TRBJ1-6
v_call: TRBV27
cdr3_nt: TGTGCCAGCAGTCCCCGGGAGCCACCCCTCCACTTT
cdr3_aa: CASSPREPPLHF

clone_size: many
d_call: -
j_call: TRBJ1-1
v_call: TRBV7-2
cdr3_nt: TGTGCCAGCAGCTTACCCGGACCATCTGAAGCTTTCTTT
cdr3_aa: CASSLPGPSEAFF

clone_size: -
d_call: -
j_call: TRBJ1-6
v_call: TRBV7-6
cdr3_nt: TGTGCCAGCAGCTTAGAGGAGGGAACACCCCTCCACTTT
cdr3_aa: CASSLEEGTPLHF

clone_size: few
d_call: -
j_call: TRBJ2-3
v_call: TRBV27
cdr3_nt: TGTGCCACGCGTCTATGGCGCACAGATACGCAGTATTTT
cdr3_aa: CATRLWRTDTQYF

clone_size: -
d_call: -
j_call: TRBJ2-7
v_call: TRBV6-1
cdr3_nt: TGTGCCAGCAGTGAAGAGGGGGACCTCTCCTACGAGCAGTACTTC
cdr3_aa: CASSEEGDLSYEQYF

clone_size: -
d_call: TRBD2
j_call: TRBJ2-3
v_call: TRBV4-2
cdr3_nt: TGTGCCAGCAGCCAATCTCAGCGGGGGAACACAGATACGCAGTATTTT
cdr3_aa: CASSQSQRGNTDTQYF

clone_size: few
d_call: TRBD2
j_call: TRBJ2-1
v_call: TRBV6-5
cdr3_nt: TGTGCCAGCAGTAGCCCAGCGGGAACGACCAATGAGCAGTTCTTC
cdr3_aa: CASSSPAGTTNEQFF

clone_size: once
d_call: -
j_call: TRBJ2-1
v_call: TRBV4-1
cdr3_nt: TGCGCCAGCAGAGTACCCGGGACACTCAATGAGCAGTTCTTC
cdr3_aa: CASRVPGTLNEQFF

clone_size: few
d_call: TRBD1
j_call: TRBJ1-6
v_call: TRBV7-8
cdr3_nt: TGTGCCAGCAGCCCCCCCGGACAGGGGAGGTCACCCCTCCACTTT
cdr3_aa: CASSPPGQGRSPLHF

clone_size: few
d_call: -
j_call: TRBJ1-1
v_call: TRBV19
cdr3_nt: TGTGCCAGTAGGCTGGACGGCAGGAGGGGTGAAGCTTTCTTT
cdr3_aa: CASRLDGRRGEAFF

clone_size: few
d_call: -
j_call: TRBJ1-4
v_call: TRBV5-1
cdr3_nt: TGCGCCAGCAGCGTGGACAGCTTTAATGAAAAACTGTTTTTT
cdr3_aa: CASSVDSFNEKLFF

clone_size: -
d_call: -
j_call: TRBJ1-5
v_call: TRBV19
cdr3_nt: TGTGCCAGTAGCGGACGGGAGTATAGCAATCAGCCCCAGCATTTT
cdr3_aa: CASSGREYSNQPQHF

clone_size: few
d_call: TRBD1
j_call: TRBJ2-7
v_call: TRBV28
cdr3_nt: TGTGCCAGCAGTCTTAACTACAGGGGCTACGAGCAGTACTTC
cdr3_aa: CASSLNYRGYEQYF

clone_size: -
d_call: -
j_call: TRBJ2-7
v_call: TRBV5-1
cdr3_nt: TGCGCCAGCAGCTTAAGGGACGCCCAGAACGAGCAGTACTTC
cdr3_aa: CASSLRDAQNEQYF

clone_size: -
d_call: -
j_call: TRBJ2-5
v_call: TRBV7-6
cdr3_nt: TGTGCCAGCAGCTTAACTACCAAGGAGACCCAGTACTTC
cdr3_aa: CASSLTTKETQYF

clone_size: -
d_call: -
j_call: TRBJ1-1
v_call: TRBV12-3/TRBV12-4
cdr3_nt: TGTGCCAGCAGTCCCCCCTTGGGGTCTGAAGCTTTCTTT
cdr3_aa: CASSPPLGSEAFF

clone_size: few
d_call: -
j_call: TRBJ2-2
v_call: TRBV7-9
cdr3_nt: TGTGCCAGCAGCCGGGTGGACACGAACACCGGGGAGCTGTTTTTT
cdr3_aa: CASSRVDTNTGELFF

clone_size: -
d_call: -
j_call: TRBJ1-1
v_call: TRBV19
cdr3_nt: TGTGCCAGTAGTAAAGACACTGAAGCTTTCTTT
cdr3_aa: CASSKDTEAFF

clone_size: few
d_call: -
j_call: TRBJ2-7
v_call: TRBV12-3/TRBV12-4
cdr3_nt: TGTGCCAGCAGTTTATTCGGGCTCTCCTACGAGCAGTACTTC
cdr3_aa: CASSLFGLSYEQYF

clone_size: many
d_call: TRBD1
j_call: TRBJ1-4
v_call: TRBV7-2
cdr3_nt: TGTGCCAGCAGCCCCCGGACAGGTTTCAATGAAAAACTGTTTTTT
cdr3_aa: CASSPRTGFNEKLFF

clone_size: few
d_call: -
j_call: TRBJ2-6
v_call: TRBV3-1
cdr3_nt: TGTGCCAGCAGCCCCACGGCGGGTCTCTCTGGGGCCAACGTCCTGACTTTC
cdr3_aa: CASSPTAGLSGANVLTF

clone_size: -
d_call: TRBD1
j_call: TRBJ2-2
v_call: TRBV7-8
cdr3_nt: TGTGCCAGCAGCCCCCCCGGGACAGTTAACACCGGGGAGCTGTTTTTT
cdr3_aa: CASSPPGTVNTGELFF

clone_size: few
d_call: -
j_call: TRBJ2-1
v_call: TRBV14
cdr3_nt: TGTGCCAGCAGTCGGATGATCGGGGACTTTTACAATGAGCAGTTCTTC
cdr3_aa: CASSRMIGDFYNEQFF

clone_size: few
d_call: -
j_call: TRBJ2-5
v_call: TRBV15
cdr3_nt: TGTGCCACCAGCAGTCCCATGAGGATAGAGACCCAGTACTTC
cdr3_aa: CATSSPMRIETQYF

clone_size: -
d_call: TRBD2
j_call: TRBJ2-7
v_call: TRBV12-3/TRBV12-4
cdr3_nt: TGTGCCAGCAGCCGCACCTTACTAGCGGGAGGGGGCGAGCAGTACTTC
cdr3_aa: CASSRTLLAGGGEQYF

clone_size: -
d_call: -
j_call: TRBJ1-5
v_call: TRBV6-1
cdr3_nt: TGTGCCAGCAGCGCCGCGGCGCAGCCCCAGCATTTT
cdr3_aa: CASSAAAQPQHF

clone_size: -
d_call: TRBD1
j_call: TRBJ2-5
v_call: TRBV6-6
cdr3_nt: TGTGCCAGCAGTTACGCGTGGGGACAGCCCCAAGAGACCCAGTACTTC
cdr3_aa: CASSYAWGQPQETQYF

clone_size: -
d_call: -
j_call: TRBJ1-2
v_call: TRBV18
cdr3_nt: TGTGCCAGCTCACACAGAGACGGGGGCTACACCTTC
cdr3_aa: CASSHRDGGYTF

clone_size: -
d_call: -
j_call: TRBJ1-1
v_call: TRBV27
cdr3_nt: TGTGCCAGCAGTTTTGGGGTTTCGGGCACTGAAGCTTTCTTT
cdr3_aa: CASSFGVSGTEAFF

clone_size: few
d_call: -
j_call: TRBJ2-3
v_call: TRBV6-2/TRBV6-3
cdr3_nt: TGTGCCAGCAGTTTACGGGAGCGGCCAACGGATACGCAGTATTTT
cdr3_aa: CASSLRERPTDTQYF

clone_size: -
d_call: -
j_call: TRBJ2-1
v_call: TRBV6-2/TRBV6-3
cdr3_nt: TGTGCCAGCAGGGAAACAGTCTCCTACAATGAGCAGTTCTTC
cdr3_aa: CASRETVSYNEQFF

clone_size: many
d_call: -
j_call: TRBJ2-1
v_call: TRBV12-3/TRBV12-4
cdr3_nt: TGTGCCAGCAGTTTCGAAGGGGGCTCCTACAATGAGCAGTTCTTC
cdr3_aa: CASSFEGGSYNEQFF

clone_size: -
d_call: -
j_call: TRBJ1-1
v_call: TRBV4-1
cdr3_nt: TGCGCCAGCAGCCAAGATGACAGGTTAGGCACTGAAGCTTTCTTT
cdr3_aa: CASSQDDRLGTEAFF

clone_size: many
d_call: TRBD1
j_call: TRBJ2-3
v_call: TRBV7-2
cdr3_nt: TGTGCCAGCAGCTTACCAGCCGGGACAGGAGGCACAGATACGCAGTATTTT
cdr3_aa: CASSLPAGTGGTDTQYF

clone_size: few
d_call: -
j_call: TRBJ1-4
v_call: TRBV28
cdr3_nt: TGTGCCAGCAGTTTATTGGGACCTAATGAAAAACTGTTTTTT
cdr3_aa: CASSLLGPNEKLFF

clone_size: -
d_call: TRBD1
j_call: TRBJ2-5
v_call: TRBV28
cdr3_nt: TGTGCCAGCAGTCCTGCCGGGACAGGGGGGGAGACCCAGTACTTC
cdr3_aa: CASSPAGTGGETQYF